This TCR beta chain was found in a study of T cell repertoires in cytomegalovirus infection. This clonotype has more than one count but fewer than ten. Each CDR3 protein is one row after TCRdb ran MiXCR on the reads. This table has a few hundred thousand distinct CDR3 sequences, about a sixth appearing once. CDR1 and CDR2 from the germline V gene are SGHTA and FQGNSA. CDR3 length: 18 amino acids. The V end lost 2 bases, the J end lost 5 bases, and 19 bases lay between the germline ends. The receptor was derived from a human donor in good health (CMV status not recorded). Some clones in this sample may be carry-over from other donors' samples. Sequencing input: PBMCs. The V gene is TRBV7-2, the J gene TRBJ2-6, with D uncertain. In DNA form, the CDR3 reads TGTGCCAGCAGCTTAAGAACCGGACGGCCCGGAAGGGCCAACGTCCTGACTTTC. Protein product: CASSLRTGRPGRANVLTF.